This T cell receptor beta chain was sequenced for a study of OX40 agonist ivuxolimab in advanced cancers. Study in general: Patients' therapy was ivuxolimab, an antibody that acts as an agonist of OX40 (CD134). Therapy given before enrollment (anti-PD-1, anti-PD-L1 or anti-CTLA-4) was allowed, and approximately 40% had some.

The CDR3 is 17 residues long. With V trimmed by 4 bases and J by 1 base, 12 bases remained unmatched. Looked up from germline, CDR1 is SEHNR and CDR2 is FQNEAQ (reference sequence). Generated by immunoSEQ multiplex PCR, the TCRdb table keeps only in-frame clones and is missing some. The sample lists approximately 20,000 clones, around nine tenths occurring once. The source is an adult with an advanced solid tumor such as melanoma, head and neck, liver or kidney cancer. This rearrangement joins TRBV7-9 to TRBJ1-1, with TRBD1 identical over 7 bases. The sequencing here drew on CD4+ or CD8+ T cells sorted from blood, taken in a trial of the OX40 agonist ivuxolimab. As DNA, the CDR3 is TGTGCCAGCAGCTCGACGGTACAGGGGCGGAAGAACACTGAAGCTTTCTTT. Translated: CASSSTVQGRKNTEAFF.